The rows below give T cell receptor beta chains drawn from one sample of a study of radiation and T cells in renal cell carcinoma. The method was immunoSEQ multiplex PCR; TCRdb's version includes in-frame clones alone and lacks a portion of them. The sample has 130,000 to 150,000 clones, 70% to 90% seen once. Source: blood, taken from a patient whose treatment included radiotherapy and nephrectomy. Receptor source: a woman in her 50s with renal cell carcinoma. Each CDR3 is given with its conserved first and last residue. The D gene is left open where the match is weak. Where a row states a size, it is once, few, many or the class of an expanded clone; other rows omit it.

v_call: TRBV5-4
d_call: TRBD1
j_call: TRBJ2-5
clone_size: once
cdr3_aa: CASSSGQGAWETQYF
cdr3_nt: TGTGCCAGCAGCTCCGGACAGGGGGCGTGGGAGACCCAGTACTTC

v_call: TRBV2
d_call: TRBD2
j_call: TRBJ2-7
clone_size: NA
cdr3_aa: CASSGLAGHYEQYF
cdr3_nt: TGTGCCAGCAGCGGACTAGCGGGCCACTACGAGCAGTACTTC

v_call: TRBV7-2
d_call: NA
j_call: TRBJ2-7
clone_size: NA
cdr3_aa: CASSLEYEQYF
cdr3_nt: TGTGCCAGCAGCCTGGAGTACGAGCAGTACTTC

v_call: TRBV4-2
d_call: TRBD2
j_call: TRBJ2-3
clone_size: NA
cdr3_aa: CASSLLGGSGGADTQYF
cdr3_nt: TGTGCCAGCAGCCTCTTAGGGGGTAGCGGGGGGGCGGATACGCAGTATTTT

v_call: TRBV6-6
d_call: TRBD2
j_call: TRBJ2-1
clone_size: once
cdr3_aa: CASAQGTSGYNEQFF
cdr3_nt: TGTGCCAGCGCACAGGGGACTAGCGGATACAATGAGCAGTTCTTC

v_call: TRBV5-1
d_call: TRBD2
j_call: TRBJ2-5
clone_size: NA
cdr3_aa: CASSPGGGEETQYF
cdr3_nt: TGCGCCAGCAGCCCGGGAGGCGGGGAAGAGACCCAGTACTTC

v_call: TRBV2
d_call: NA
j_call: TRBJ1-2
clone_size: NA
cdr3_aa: CASSATGQGYTF
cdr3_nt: TGTGCCAGCAGTGCGACAGGTCAAGGCTACACCTTC

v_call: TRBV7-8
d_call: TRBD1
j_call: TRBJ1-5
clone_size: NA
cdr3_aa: CASSSAGGYQPQHF
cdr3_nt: TGTGCCAGCAGCTCGGCAGGGGGTTATCAGCCCCAGCATTTT

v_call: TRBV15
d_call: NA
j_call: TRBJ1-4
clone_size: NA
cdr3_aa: CATSRDRGGGYPLFF
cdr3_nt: TGTGCCACCAGCAGAGATCGCGGGGGCGGTTATCCACTGTTTTTT

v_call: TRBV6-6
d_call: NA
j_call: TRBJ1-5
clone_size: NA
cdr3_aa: CASSAWTQPQHF
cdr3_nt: TGTGCCAGCTCAGCGTGGACTCAGCCCCAGCATTTT